This record concerns one T cell receptor (beta chain) sequence. The sample comes from a study of blood T cell repertoires in COVID-19. Study in general: Researchers got acute and convalescent COVID-19 samples from the United States, Italy and Spain. T cells, B-cell-depleted T cells, or PBMCs supplied cDNA or gDNA.

The germline V and J ends were trimmed by 1 base and 3 bases, with 10 bases remaining between them. CDR1 and CDR2 (germline): KGHSH, LQKENI. The CDR3 sequence is 16 residues long. Original methodology: By means of reference gene primer amplification, nucleated cell counts were estimated. Data came from immunoSEQ multiplex PCR; TCRdb stores just in-frame clones and leaves some out. V and J calls and clone size are those listed in that table; D and trimming were worked out from the DNA. The repertoire holds roughly 86,000 clones, with approximately 86% as singletons. This sequence joins TRBV18 and TRBJ2-6; D gene ambiguous. This receptor was taken from a man aged 50 to 59 with acute or convalescent COVID-19. Sequenced sample: peripheral blood. The CDR3 sequence: CASSPQKAGGANVLTF. The CDR3 DNA reads TGTGCCAGCTCACCACAGAAGGCAGGTGGGGCCAACGTCCTGACTTTC.